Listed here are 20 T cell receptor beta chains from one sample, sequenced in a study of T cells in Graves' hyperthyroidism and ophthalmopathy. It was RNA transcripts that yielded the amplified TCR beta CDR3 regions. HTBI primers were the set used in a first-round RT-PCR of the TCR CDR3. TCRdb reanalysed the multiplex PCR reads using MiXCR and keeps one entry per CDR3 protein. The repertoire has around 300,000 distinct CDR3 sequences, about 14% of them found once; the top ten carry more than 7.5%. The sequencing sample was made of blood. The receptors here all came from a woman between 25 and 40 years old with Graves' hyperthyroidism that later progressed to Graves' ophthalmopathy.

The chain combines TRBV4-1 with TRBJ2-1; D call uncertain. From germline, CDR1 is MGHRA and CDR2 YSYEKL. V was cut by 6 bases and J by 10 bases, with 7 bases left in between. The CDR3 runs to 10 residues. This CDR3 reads CASSGEEQFF. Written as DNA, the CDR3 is TGCGCCAGCAGTGGGGAAGAGCAGTTCTTC.

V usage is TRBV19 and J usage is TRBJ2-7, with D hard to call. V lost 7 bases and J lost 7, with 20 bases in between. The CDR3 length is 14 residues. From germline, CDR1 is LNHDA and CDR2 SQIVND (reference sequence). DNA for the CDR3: TGTGCCAGTACCCCCGGGCGCTTACTTGGGGAGCAGTACTTC. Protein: CASTPGRLLGEQYF.

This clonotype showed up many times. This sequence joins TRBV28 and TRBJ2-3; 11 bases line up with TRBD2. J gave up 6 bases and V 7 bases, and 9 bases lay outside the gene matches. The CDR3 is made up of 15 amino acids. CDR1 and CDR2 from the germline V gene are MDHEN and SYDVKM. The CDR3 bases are TGTGCCAGCACCGTTTTAGCGGGAGGGGCCGATACGCAGTATTTT. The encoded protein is CASTVLAGGADTQYF.

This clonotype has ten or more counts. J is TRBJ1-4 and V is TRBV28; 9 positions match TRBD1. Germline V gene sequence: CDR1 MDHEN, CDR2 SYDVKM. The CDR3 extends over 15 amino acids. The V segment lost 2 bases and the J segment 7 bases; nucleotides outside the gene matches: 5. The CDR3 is CASSLATGGGEKLFF. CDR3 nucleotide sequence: TGTGCCAGCAGTTTAGCGACAGGGGGTGGTGAAAAACTGTTTTTT.

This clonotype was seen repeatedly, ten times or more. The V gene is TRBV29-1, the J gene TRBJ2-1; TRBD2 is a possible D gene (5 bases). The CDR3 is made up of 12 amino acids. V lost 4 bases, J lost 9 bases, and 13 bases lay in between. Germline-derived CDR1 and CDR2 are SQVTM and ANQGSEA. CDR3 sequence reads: CSVAGLAVEQFF. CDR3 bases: TGCAGCGTTGCCGGGCTAGCCGTTGAGCAGTTCTTC.

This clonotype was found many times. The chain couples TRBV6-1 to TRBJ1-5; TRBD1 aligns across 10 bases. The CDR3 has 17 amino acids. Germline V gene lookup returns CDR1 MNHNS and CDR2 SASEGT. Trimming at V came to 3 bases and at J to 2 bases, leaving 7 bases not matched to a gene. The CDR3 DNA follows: TGTGCCAGCAGTGACGGACAGGGGGATATAGGCAATCAGCCCCAGCATTTT. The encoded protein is CASSDGQGDIGNQPQHF.

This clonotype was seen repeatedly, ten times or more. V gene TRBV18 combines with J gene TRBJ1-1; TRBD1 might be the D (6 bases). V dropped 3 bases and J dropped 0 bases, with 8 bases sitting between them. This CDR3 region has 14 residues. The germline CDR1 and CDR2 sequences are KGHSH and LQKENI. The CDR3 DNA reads TGTGCCAGCTCACCCGGGACACTGAACACTGAAGCTTTCTTT. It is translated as CASSPGTLNTEAFF.

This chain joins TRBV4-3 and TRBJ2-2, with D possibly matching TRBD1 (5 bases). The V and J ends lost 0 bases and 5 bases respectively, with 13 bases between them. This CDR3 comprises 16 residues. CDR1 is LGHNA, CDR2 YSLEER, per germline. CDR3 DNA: TGCGCCAGCAGCCAAGATGCACTACAGGCTACCGGGGAGCTGTTTTTT. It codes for CASSQDALQATGELFF.

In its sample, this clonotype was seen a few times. As DNA, the CDR3 is TGTGCCAGCAGTTATCAGAGGGGGACAGGGCCGCCCCTCCACTTT. It translates to CASSYQRGTGPPLHF. The rearrangement joins TRBV6-5 to TRBJ1-6, with 9 bases that match TRBD1. This CDR3 region has 15 residues. V shed 3 bases and J 13 bases; nucleotides not matched to a gene: 10. The germline V gene encodes CDR1 MNHEY and CDR2 SVGAGI.

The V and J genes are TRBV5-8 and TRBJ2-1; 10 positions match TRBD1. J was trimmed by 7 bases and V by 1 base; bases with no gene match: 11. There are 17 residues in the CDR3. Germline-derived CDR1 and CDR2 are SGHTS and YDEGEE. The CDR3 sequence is CASSLSRDRGSLNEQFF. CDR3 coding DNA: TGTGCCAGCAGCTTGAGCAGGGACAGGGGTAGCTTGAATGAGCAGTTCTTC.

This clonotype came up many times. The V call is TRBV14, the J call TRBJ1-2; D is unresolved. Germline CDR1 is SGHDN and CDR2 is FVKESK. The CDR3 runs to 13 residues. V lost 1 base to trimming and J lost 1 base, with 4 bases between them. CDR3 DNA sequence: TGTGCCAGCAGCCAAGTTGATAACTATGGCTACACCTTC. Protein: CASSQVDNYGYTF.

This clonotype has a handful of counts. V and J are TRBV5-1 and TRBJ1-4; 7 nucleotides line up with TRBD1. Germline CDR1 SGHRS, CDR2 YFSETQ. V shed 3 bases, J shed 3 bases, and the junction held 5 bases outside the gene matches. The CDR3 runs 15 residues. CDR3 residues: CASSSDRVSNEKLFF. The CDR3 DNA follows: TGCGCCAGCAGCTCCGACAGGGTATCTAATGAAAAACTGTTTTTT.

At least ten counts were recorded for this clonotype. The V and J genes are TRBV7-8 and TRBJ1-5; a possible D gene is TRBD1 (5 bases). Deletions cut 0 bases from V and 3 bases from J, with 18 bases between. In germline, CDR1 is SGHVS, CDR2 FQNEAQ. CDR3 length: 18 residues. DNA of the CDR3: TGTGCCAGCAGCTTAGCAGGGCGAAGGGGAGGGTACAATCAGCCCCAGCATTTT. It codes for CASSLAGRRGGYNQPQHF.

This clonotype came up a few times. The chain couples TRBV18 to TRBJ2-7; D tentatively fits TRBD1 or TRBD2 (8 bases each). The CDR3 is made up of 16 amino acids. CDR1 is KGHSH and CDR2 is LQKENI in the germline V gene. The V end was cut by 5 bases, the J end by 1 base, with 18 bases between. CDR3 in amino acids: CASSTGQGGGSYEQYF. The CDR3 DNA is TGTGCCAGCTCAACCGGACAGGGCGGGGGGTCCTACGAGCAGTACTTC.

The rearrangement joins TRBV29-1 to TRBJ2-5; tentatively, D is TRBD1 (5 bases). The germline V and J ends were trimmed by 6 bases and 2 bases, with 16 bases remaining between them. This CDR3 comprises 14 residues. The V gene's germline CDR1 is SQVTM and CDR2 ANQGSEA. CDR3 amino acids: CSVFTTGDQETQYF. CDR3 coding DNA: TGCAGCGTGTTTACTACAGGAGATCAAGAGACCCAGTACTTC.

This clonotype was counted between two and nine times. The CDR3 loop reads CSARASGYNKQETQYF. The CDR3 nucleotides are TGCAGTGCTAGAGCCTCTGGGTATAATAAACAAGAGACCCAGTACTTC. This chain joins TRBV20-1 and TRBJ2-5; no clear D gene. Trimming cost V 1 base and J 2 bases, with 17 bases left between them. Germline CDR1 DFQATT, CDR2 SNEGSKA (reference sequence). CDR3 length: 16 amino acids.

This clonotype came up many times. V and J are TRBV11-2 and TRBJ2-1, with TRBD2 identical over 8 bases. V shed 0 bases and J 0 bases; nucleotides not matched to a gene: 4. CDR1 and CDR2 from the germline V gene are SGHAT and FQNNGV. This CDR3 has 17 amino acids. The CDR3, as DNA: TGTGCCAGCAGCTTAGAACTAGCGGACAGCTCCTACAATGAGCAGTTCTTC. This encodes CASSLELADSSYNEQFF.

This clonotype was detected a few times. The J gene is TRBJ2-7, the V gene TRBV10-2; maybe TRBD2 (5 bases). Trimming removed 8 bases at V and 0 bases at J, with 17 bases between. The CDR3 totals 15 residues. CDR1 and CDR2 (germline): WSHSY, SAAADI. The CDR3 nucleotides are TGCGCCAGCTTCTACTCCCGCGGGCCCTCCTACGAGCAGTACTTC. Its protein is CASFYSRGPSYEQYF.

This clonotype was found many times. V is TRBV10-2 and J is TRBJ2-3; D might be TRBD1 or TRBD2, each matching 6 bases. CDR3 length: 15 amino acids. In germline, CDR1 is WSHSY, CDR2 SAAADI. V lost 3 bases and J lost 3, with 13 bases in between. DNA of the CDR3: TGCGCCAGCAGTGACAGACTAGGGGGTACAGATACGCAGTATTTT. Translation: CASSDRLGGTDTQYF.

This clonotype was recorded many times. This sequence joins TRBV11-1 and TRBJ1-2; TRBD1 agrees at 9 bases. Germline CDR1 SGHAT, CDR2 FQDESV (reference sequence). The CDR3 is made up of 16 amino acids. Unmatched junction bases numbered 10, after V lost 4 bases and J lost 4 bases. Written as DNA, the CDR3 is TGTGCCAGCAGCTCGAGTAAACAGGGGGCCGGCTATGGCTACACCTTC. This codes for CASSSSKQGAGYGYTF.